One and the same sample provided the 5 T cell receptor beta chains below, sequenced in a study of regulatory T cells in long-lasting Graves disease. For TCR beta, libraries came from iRepertoire HTBI primers and Arm-PCR of CDR3 regions. Via MiXCR, TCRdb re-called the multiplex PCR reads, giving one row per CDR3 protein. This sample has 400,000 or so distinct CDR3 sequences; around 20% occur once, and the top ten carry roughly 26%. Time point meaning: persistent/refractory GD, antithyroid drugs over 5 years with positive TRAb. The TCR library was made from RNA extracted from PBMCs. The sequencing used peripheral blood mononuclear cells (PBMCs), collected when the disease was refractory, from a patient treated with antithyroid drugs. Source of these receptors: a female donor with Graves disease.

The chain carries TRBV7-9 and TRBJ2-6; D remains unclear. The V end was cut by 2 bases, the J end by 0 bases, with 11 bases between. Germline V gene lookup returns CDR1 SEHNR and CDR2 FQNEAQ (reference sequence). The CDR3 sequence is 17 residues long. The CDR3 reads CASSLSWKGSGANVLTF. The CDR3 region has the DNA TGTGCCAGCAGCTTATCTTGGAAGGGCTCTGGGGCCAACGTCCTGACTTTC. Looking up the rest from reference TRBV7-9 and TRBJ2-6 gives the full variable domain: DTGVSQNPRHKITKRGQNVTFRCDPISEHNRLYWYRQTLGQGPEFLTYFQNEAQLEKSRLLSDRFSAERPKGSFSTLEIQRTEQGDSAMYLCASSLSWKGSGANVLTFGAGSRLTVL.

The sample holds a few counts of this clonotype. This chain connects TRBV29-1 to TRBJ1-1; a weak D match, TRBD1 (5 bases). CDR1 is SQVTM and CDR2 is ANQGSEA in the germline V gene. Trimming pared 4 bases from V and 3 bases from J, leaving 18 bases between. This CDR3 has 15 residues. The CDR3: CSVGQSLRGDTEAFF. CDR3 in DNA: TGCAGCGTTGGTCAGAGTCTCCGAGGGGACACTGAAGCTTTCTTT. The complete variable domain, with remaining parts taken from reference TRBV29-1 and TRBJ1-1, reads SAVISQKPSRDICQRGTSLTIQCQVDSQVTMMFWYRQQPGQSLTLIATANQGSEATYESGFVIDKFPISRPNLTFSTLTVSNMSPEDSSIYLCSVGQSLRGDTEAFFGQGTRLTVV.

This clonotype has more than one count but fewer than ten. V and J are TRBV7-2 and TRBJ2-1; D is tentatively TRBD1 or TRBD2 (5 bases each). The V gene's germline CDR1 is SGHTA and CDR2 FQGNSA. The V gene lost 1 base and the J gene lost 6 bases, with 31 bases spanning the gap. This CDR3 comprises 21 residues. CDR3 DNA: TGTGCCAGCAGCTTAGTATCCCCAACCCGTGCAGGGATCCGGGGTGGCAATGAGCAGTTCTTC. Translated, it gives CASSLVSPTRAGIRGGNEQFF.

The table lists this clonotype with a few counts. The gene calls are TRBV28 and TRBJ2-7; D call uncertain. The CDR3 covers 13 residues. Trimming removed 3 bases at V and 7 bases at J, with 13 bases between. Germline V lookup: CDR1 MDHEN, CDR2 SYDVKM. The CDR3 loop reads CASSFKSTLEQYF. Written as DNA, the CDR3 is TGTGCCAGCAGTTTTAAAAGTACTTTGGAGCAGTACTTC.

This clonotype was picked up a small number of times. J is TRBJ2-2 and V is TRBV24-1; D ambiguous. Trimming left V 2 bases short and J 5 bases short, with 2 bases between. Germline CDR1 is KGHDR and CDR2 is SFDVKD. The CDR3 is made up of 12 amino acids. CDR3 in DNA: TGTGCCACCAGTGATTGGACCGGGGAGCTGTTTTTT. It specifies CATSDWTGELFF.